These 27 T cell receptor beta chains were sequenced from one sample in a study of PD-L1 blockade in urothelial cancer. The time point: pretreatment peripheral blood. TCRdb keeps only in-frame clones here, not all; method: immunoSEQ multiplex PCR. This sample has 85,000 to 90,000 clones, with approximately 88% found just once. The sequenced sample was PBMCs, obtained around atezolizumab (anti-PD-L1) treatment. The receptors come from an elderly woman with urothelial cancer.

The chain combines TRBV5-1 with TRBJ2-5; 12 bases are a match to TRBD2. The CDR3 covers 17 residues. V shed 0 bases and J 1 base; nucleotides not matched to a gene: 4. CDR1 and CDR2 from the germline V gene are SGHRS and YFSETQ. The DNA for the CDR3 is TGCGCCAGCAGCTTGGCCTCTAGCGGGGGGGCCCAAGAGACCCAGTACTTC. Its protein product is CASSLASSGGAQETQYF. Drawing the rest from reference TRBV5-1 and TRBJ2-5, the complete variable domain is KAGVTQTPRYLIKTRGQQVTLSCSPISGHRSVSWYQQTPGQGLQFLFEYFSETQRNKGNFPGRFSGRQFSNSRSEMNVSTLELGDSALYLCASSLASSGGAQETQYFGPGTRLLVL.

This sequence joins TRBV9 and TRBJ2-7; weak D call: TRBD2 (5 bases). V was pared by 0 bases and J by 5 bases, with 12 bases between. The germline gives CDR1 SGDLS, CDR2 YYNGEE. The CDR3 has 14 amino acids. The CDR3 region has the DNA TGTGCCAGCAGCGTAGGAGAGGGCCCCCACGAGCAGTACTTC. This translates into CASSVGEGPHEQYF.

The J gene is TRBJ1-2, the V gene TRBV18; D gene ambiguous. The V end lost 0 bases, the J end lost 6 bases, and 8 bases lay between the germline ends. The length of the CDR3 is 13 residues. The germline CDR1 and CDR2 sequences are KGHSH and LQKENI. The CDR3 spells CASSPPYNDGYTF. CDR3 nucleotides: TGTGCCAGCTCACCACCGTACAACGATGGCTACACCTTC. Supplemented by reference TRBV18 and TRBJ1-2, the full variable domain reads NAGVMQNPRHLVRRRGQEARLRCSPMKGHSHVYWYRQLPEEGLKFMVYLQKENIIDESGMPKERFSAEFPKEGPSILRIQQVVRGDSAAYFCASSPPYNDGYTFGSGTRLTVV.

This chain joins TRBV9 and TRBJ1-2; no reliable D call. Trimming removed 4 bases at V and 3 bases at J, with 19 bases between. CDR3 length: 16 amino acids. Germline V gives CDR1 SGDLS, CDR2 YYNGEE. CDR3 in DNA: TGTGCCAGCAGCAATCGTCCGGGTCCCTTCTACTATGGCTACACCTTC. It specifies CASSNRPGPFYYGYTF.

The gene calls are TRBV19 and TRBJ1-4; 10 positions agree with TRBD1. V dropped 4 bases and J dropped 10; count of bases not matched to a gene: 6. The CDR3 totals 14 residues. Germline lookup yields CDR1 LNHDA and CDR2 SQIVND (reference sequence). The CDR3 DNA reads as TGTGCCAGTAGTACTGGGACAGGGGCATTAAAACTGTTTTTT. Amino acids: CASSTGTGALKLFF. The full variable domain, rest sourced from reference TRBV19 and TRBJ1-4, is DGGITQSPKYLFRKEGQNVTLSCEQNLNHDAMYWYRQDPGQGLRLIYYSQIVNDFQKGDIAEGYSVSREKKESFPLTVTSAQKNPTAFYLCASSTGTGALKLFFGSGTQLSVL.

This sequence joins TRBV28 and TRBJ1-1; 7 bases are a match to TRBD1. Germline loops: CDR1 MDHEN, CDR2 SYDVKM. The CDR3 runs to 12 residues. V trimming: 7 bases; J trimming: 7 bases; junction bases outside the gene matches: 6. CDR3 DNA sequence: TGTGCCAGCACCGGACAGGACATTGAAGCTTTCTTT. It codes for CASTGQDIEAFF.

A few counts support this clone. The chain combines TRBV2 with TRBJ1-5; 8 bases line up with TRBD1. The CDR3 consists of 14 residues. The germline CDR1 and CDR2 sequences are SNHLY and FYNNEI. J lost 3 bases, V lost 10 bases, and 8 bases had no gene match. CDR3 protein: CATRQGRSNQPQHF. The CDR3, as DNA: TGTGCCACCCGACAGGGGAGGTCCAATCAGCCCCAGCATTTT.

Here the CDR3 reads CASSRLAGEGREAKNIQYF. CDR3 sequence (DNA): TGTGCCAGCTCTCGACTAGCGGGAGAAGGAAGAGAAGCCAAAAACATTCAGTACTTC. The chain carries TRBV9 and TRBJ2-4, with TRBD2 matching over 12 bases. The CDR3 contains 19 residues. Trimming took 7 bases from V and 0 from J; bases not matched to a gene: 14. Germline loops: CDR1 SGDLS, CDR2 YYNGEE.

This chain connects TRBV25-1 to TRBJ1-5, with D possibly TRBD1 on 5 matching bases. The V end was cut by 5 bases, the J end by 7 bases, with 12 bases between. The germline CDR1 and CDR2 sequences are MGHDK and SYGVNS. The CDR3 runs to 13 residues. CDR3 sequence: CASSKGVGQPQHF. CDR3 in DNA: TGTGCCAGCAGTAAAGGGGTCGGGCAGCCCCAGCATTTT.

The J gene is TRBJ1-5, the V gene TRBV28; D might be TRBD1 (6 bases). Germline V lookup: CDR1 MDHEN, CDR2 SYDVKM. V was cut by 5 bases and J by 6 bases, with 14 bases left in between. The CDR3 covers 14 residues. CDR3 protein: CASSPGGGLQPQHF. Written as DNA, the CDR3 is TGTGCCAGCAGTCCCGGCGGGGGGCTTCAGCCCCAGCATTTT.

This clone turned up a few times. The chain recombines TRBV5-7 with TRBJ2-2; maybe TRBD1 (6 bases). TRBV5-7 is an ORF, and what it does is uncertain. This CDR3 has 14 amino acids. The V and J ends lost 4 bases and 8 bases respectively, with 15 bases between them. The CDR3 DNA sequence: TGTGCCAGCAGCGTAGCAGGGGTCTCGGGGGAGCTGTTTTTT. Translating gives CASSVAGVSGELFF.

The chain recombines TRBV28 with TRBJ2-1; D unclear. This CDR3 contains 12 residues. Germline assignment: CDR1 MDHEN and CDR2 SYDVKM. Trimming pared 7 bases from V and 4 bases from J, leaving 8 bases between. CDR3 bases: TGTGCCAGCACCAACTTATACAATGAGCAGTTCTTC. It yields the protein CASTNLYNEQFF.

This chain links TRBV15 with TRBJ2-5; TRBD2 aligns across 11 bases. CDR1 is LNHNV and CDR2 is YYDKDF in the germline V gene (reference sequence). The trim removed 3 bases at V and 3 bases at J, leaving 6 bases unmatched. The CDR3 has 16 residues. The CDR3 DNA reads TGTGCCACCAGCAGGGGGACTAGCGGAATTAAAGAGACCCAGTACTTC. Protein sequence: CATSRGTSGIKETQYF.

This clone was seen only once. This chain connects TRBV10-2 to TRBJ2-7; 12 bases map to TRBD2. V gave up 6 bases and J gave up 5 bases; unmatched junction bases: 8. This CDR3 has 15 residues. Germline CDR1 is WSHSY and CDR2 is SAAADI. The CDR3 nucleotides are TGCGCCAGCAGCTTGACTAGCGGGAGTTCTCACGAGCAGTACTTC. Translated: CASSLTSGSSHEQYF.

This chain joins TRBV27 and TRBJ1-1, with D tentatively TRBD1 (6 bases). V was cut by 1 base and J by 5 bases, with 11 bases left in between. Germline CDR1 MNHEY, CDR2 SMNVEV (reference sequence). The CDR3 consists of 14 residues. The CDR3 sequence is CASSLYREGTEAFF. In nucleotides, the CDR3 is TGTGCCAGCAGTTTATACAGGGAGGGGACTGAAGCTTTCTTT.

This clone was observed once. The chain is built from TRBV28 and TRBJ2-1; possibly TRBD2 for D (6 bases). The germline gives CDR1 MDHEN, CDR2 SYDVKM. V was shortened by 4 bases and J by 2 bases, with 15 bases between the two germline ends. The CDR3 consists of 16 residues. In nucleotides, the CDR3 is TGTGCCAGCAGTTCACCGTCCGGGAGTACCTACAATGAGCAGTTCTTC. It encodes CASSSPSGSTYNEQFF. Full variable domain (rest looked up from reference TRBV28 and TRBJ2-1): DVKVTQSSRYLVKRTGEKVFLECVQDMDHENMFWYRQDPGLGLRLIYFSYDVKMKEKGDIPEGYSVSREKKERFSLILESASTNQTSMYLCASSSPSGSTYNEQFFGPGTRLTVL.

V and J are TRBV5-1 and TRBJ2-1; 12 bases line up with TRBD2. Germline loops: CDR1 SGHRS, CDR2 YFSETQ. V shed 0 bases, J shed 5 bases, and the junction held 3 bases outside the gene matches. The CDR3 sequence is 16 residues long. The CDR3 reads CASSLGRTSGNNEQFF. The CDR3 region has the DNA TGCGCCAGCAGCTTGGGCCGGACTAGCGGGAACAATGAGCAGTTCTTC. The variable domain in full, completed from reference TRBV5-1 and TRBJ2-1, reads KAGVTQTPRYLIKTRGQQVTLSCSPISGHRSVSWYQQTPGQGLQFLFEYFSETQRNKGNFPGRFSGRQFSNSRSEMNVSTLELGDSALYLCASSLGRTSGNNEQFFGPGTRLTVL.

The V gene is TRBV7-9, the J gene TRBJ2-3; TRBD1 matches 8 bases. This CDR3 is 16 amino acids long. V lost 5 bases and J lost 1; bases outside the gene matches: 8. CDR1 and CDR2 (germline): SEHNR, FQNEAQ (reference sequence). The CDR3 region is CASSDRGDRRTDTQYF. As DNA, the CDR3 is TGTGCCAGCAGCGACCGAGGGGACAGGCGCACAGATACGCAGTATTTT.

The CDR3 protein is CASSEGQGSYYEQYF. CDR3 sequence (DNA): TGTGCCAGCAGTGAGGGACAGGGGTCGTACTACGAGCAGTACTTC. V usage is TRBV6-1 and J usage is TRBJ2-7; 10 bases are shared with TRBD1. The CDR3 consists of 15 residues. CDR1 and CDR2 (germline): MNHNS, SASEGT. V gave up 3 bases and J gave up 3 bases; unmatched junction bases: 5.

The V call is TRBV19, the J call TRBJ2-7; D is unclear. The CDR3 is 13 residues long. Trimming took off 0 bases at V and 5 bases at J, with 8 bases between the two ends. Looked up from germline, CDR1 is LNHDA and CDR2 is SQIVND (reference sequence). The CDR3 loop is CASSIDRGNEQYF. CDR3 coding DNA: TGTGCCAGTAGTATAGATCGAGGAAACGAGCAGTACTTC.

DNA of the CDR3: TGCGCCAGCAGCTTCAGGGGCGACGAAAAACTGTTTTTT. Amino acid sequence: CASSFRGDEKLFF. This sequence joins TRBV5-1 and TRBJ1-4; D is possibly TRBD1 (6 bases). V shed 2 bases and J shed 8 bases, with 10 bases lying between them. Germline assignment: CDR1 SGHRS and CDR2 YFSETQ. This CDR3 has 13 residues. Full variable domain (outside the CDR3, taken from reference TRBV5-1 and TRBJ1-4): KAGVTQTPRYLIKTRGQQVTLSCSPISGHRSVSWYQQTPGQGLQFLFEYFSETQRNKGNFPGRFSGRQFSNSRSEMNVSTLELGDSALYLCASSFRGDEKLFFGSGTQLSVL.

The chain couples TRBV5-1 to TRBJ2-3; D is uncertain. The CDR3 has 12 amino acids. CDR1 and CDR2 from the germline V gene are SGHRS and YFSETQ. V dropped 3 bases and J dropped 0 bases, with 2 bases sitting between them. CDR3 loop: CASSSSTDTQYF. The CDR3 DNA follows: TGCGCCAGCAGCTCTAGCACAGATACGCAGTATTTT. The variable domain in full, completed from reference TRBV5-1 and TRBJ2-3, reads KAGVTQTPRYLIKTRGQQVTLSCSPISGHRSVSWYQQTPGQGLQFLFEYFSETQRNKGNFPGRFSGRQFSNSRSEMNVSTLELGDSALYLCASSSSTDTQYFGPGTRLTVL.

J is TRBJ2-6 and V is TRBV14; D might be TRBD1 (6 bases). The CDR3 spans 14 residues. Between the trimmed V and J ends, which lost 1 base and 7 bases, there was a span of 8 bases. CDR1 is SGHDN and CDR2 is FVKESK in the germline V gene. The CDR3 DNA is TGTGCCAGCAGCCAAGGAGGGGGAGCCAACGTCCTGACTTTC. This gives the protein CASSQGGGANVLTF.

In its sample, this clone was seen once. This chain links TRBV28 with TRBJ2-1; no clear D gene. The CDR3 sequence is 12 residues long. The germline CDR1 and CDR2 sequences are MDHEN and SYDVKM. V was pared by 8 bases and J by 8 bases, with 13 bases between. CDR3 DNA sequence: TGTGCCAGCTCTGGCAGGTCTTATGAGCAGTTCTTC. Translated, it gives CASSGRSYEQFF.

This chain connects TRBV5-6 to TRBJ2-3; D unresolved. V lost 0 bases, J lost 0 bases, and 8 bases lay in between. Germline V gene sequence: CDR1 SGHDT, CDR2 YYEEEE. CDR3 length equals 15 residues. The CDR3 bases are TGTGCCAGCAGCTTGGGCCAGTGGAGCACAGATACGCAGTATTTT. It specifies CASSLGQWSTDTQYF.

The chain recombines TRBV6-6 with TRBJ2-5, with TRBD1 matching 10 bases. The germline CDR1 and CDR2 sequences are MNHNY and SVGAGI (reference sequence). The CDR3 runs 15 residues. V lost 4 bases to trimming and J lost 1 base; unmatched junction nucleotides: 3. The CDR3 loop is CASSLGQGRQETQYF. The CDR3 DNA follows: TGTGCCAGCAGTTTGGGACAGGGGCGCCAAGAGACCCAGTACTTC.

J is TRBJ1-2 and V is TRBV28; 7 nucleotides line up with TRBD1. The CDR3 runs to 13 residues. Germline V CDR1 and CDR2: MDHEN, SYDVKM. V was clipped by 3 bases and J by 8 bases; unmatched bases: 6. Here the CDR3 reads CASSLEGARGYTF. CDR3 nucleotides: TGTGCCAGCAGTTTGGAGGGGGCGCGGGGCTACACCTTC.